This T cell receptor (beta chain) was recorded in a study of T-cell memory formation after mild COVID-19. In its sample, this clonotype was seen many times. One entry per CDR3 protein, called by TCRdb with MiXCR from the 5' RACE reads. This sample carries 120,000 to 150,000 distinct CDR3 sequences, about 5.7% of them seen once, and the ten largest clones take about 2%. This TCR derives from an adult woman who had mild COVID-19 (a few samples of this study predate the infection). Cell type and time point are not known. Specimen: PBMCs or a T cell subset sorted from them (not recorded which).

The chain's CDR3 is CASSQGNSEAYEQYF. The CDR3 coding sequence is TGTGCCAGCAGCCAAGGCAACTCGGAAGCCTACGAGCAGTACTTC. The J gene is TRBJ2-7, the V gene TRBV4-2; no definite D call. V was shortened by 1 base and J by 2 bases, with 12 bases between the two germline ends. The germline CDR1 and CDR2 sequences are LGHNA and YNFKEQ. CDR3 size: 15 residues.